Shown below are 29 T cell receptor beta chains from a single sample sequenced in a study of CD8+CD57+ T cells in acquired aplastic anemia. CD8+CD57+ cell expansion, shown by flow cytometry, had occurred in the patients selected for sequencing. TCR beta VDJ and CDR3 profiling used genomic DNA as template. TCRdb re-called the reads through MiXCR, storing one row per CDR3 protein. The data hold 450,000 to 550,000 distinct CDR3 sequences, with roughly 34% observed a single time. The material sequenced was sorted CD4+, CD8+, or CD8+CD57+ T cells (not recorded which) from PBMCs. These receptors were taken from a human donor with aplastic anemia.

The genes are TRBV7-3 and TRBJ2-2, with unresolved D. V was pared by 5 bases and J by 4 bases, with 20 bases between. Germline CDR1 reads SGHTA; CDR2 reads FQGTGA. CDR3 length equals 17 residues. The CDR3 region is CASSRRTARPGTGELFF. CDR3 nucleotide sequence: TGTGCCAGCAGCCGACGCACCGCGCGGCCGGGCACCGGGGAGCTGTTTTTT.

A few counts support this clonotype. The chain carries TRBV7-3 and TRBJ2-3; D tentatively fits TRBD1 or TRBD2 (6 bases each). V lost 5 bases, J lost 1 base, and 10 bases lay in between. The germline gives CDR1 SGHTA, CDR2 FQGTGA. The CDR3 loop spans 14 amino acids. The DNA of the CDR3 is TGTGCCAGCAGCGGGGGGCCTGGCACAGATACGCAGTATTTT. The encoded protein is CASSGGPGTDTQYF.

This clonotype has just a few counts. This rearrangement joins TRBV6-1 to TRBJ1-1, with D possibly TRBD1 on 5 matching bases. CDR1 is MNHNS and CDR2 is SASEGT in the germline V gene. The CDR3 runs 14 residues. The CDR3, as DNA: TGTGACAGAAACGACAGCGCCATGAACACTGAAGCTTTCTTT. Amino acid sequence: CDRNDSAMNTEAFF.

CDR3 DNA sequence: TGTGCCAGCAGCCCATACGTATCCGGATTCTCCTACAATGAGCAGTTCTTC. This translates into CASSPYVSGFSYNEQFF. This sequence joins TRBV3-1 and TRBJ2-1; D uncertain. CDR1 and CDR2 (germline): LGHDT, YNNKEL (reference sequence). Trimming took off 4 bases at V and 0 bases at J, with 16 bases between the two ends. CDR3 length: 17 amino acids.

In its sample, this clonotype was seen a few times. The gene calls are TRBV20-1 and TRBJ1-1, with D possibly matching TRBD1 (5 bases). CDR3 length: 14 amino acids. From germline, CDR1 is DFQATT and CDR2 SNEGSKA (reference sequence). V dropped 5 bases and J dropped 2 bases, with 15 bases sitting between them. CDR3 in amino acids: CSAPATVANTEAFF. CDR3 sequence (DNA): TGCAGTGCTCCCGCGACAGTAGCAAACACTGAAGCTTTCTTT.

This clonotype has a handful of counts. The chain employs TRBV20-1 and TRBJ2-3, with D possibly TRBD1 on 6 matching bases. The CDR3 spans 13 residues. CDR1 is DFQATT, CDR2 SNEGSKA, per germline (reference sequence). The CDR3 nucleotides are TGCCTCGGACAGAACCCTAGCACAGATACGCAGTATTTT. This gives the protein CLGQNPSTDTQYF.

In its sample, this clonotype was seen once. The rearrangement joins TRBV20-1 to TRBJ2-1, with 7 bases that match TRBD2. Trimming cost V 6 bases and J 6 bases; bases outside gene matches: 8. Germline V lookup: CDR1 DFQATT, CDR2 SNEGSKA (reference sequence). The CDR3 has 13 amino acids. CDR3 in DNA: TGCAGTGCCCCCCAAGCGGGGTCCAATGAGCAGTTCTTC. As protein: CSAPQAGSNEQFF.

There are many counts of this clonotype. Compared with germline, one end of the junction differs, possibly owing to a read error. The V gene is TRBV2, the J gene TRBJ1-1; no reliable D call. The CDR3 has 14 amino acids. Looked up from germline, CDR1 is SNHLY and CDR2 is FYNNEI. CDR3 in amino acids: CASSEGPANAEAFF. In DNA form, the CDR3 reads TGTGCCAGCAGTGAAGGGCCGGCGAACGCTGAAGCTTTCTTT.

The chain recombines TRBV4-3 with TRBJ1-3; the D is unclear. Per germline, CDR1 LGHNA and CDR2 YSLEER. Trimming took off 0 bases at V and 3 bases at J, with 6 bases between the two ends. The CDR3 is 14 amino acids. CDR3: CASSQDQIGNTIYF. CDR3 nucleotide sequence: TGCGCCAGCAGCCAAGACCAGATTGGAAACACCATATATTTT.

At least ten counts were recorded for this clonotype. The gene calls are TRBV20-1 and TRBJ1-6; D is ambiguous. V gave up 0 bases and J gave up 7 bases, with 7 bases separating them. The CDR3 covers 13 residues. The germline gives CDR1 DFQATT, CDR2 SNEGSKA (reference sequence). CDR3 loop: CSARDTVNSPLHF. CDR3 DNA: TGCAGTGCTAGAGATACAGTGAATTCACCCCTCCACTTT.

This clonotype was found many times. CDR3 bases: TGTGCCATCAGTGGGACAGGGGTAGCTAACACTGAAGCTTTCTTT. This translates into CAISGTGVANTEAFF. The chain uses TRBV10-3 and TRBJ1-1; 9 bases agree with TRBD1. Germline V CDR1 and CDR2: ENHRY, SYGVKD. The V and J ends lost 4 bases and 2 bases, in that order; junction bases with no gene match: 5. The CDR3 covers 15 residues.

The sample holds a few counts of this clonotype. The V gene is TRBV19, the J gene TRBJ2-1; tentatively, D is TRBD1 (5 bases). CDR3 size: 16 residues. CDR1 LNHDA and CDR2 SQIVND come from the germline V gene (reference sequence). V gave up 5 bases and J gave up 3 bases, with 17 bases separating them. The CDR3 loop is CASSGALATVYNEQFF. CDR3 coding DNA: TGTGCCAGTAGTGGGGCCCTTGCTACCGTCTACAATGAGCAGTTCTTC.

This chain links TRBV2 with TRBJ1-2; D is unclear. Trimming took 3 bases from V and 8 from J, leaving 13 bases between them. The CDR3 totals 13 residues. From germline, CDR1 is SNHLY and CDR2 FYNNEI. CDR3 sequence reads: CASSEWTSGGYTF. The CDR3 coding sequence is TGTGCCAGCAGTGAGTGGACTAGCGGGGGCTACACCTTC.

The rearrangement uses TRBV15 and TRBJ2-1, with D possibly being TRBD1 (5 bases). V was trimmed by 6 bases and J by 6 bases, leaving 12 bases between them. Germline CDR1 and CDR2: LNHNV and YYDKDF (reference sequence). The CDR3 has 13 amino acids. CDR3 sequence: CATSDFTGNEQFF. For the CDR3, the DNA is TGTGCCACCAGTGATTTCACAGGCAATGAGCAGTTCTTC.

This clonotype has ten or more counts. Written as DNA, the CDR3 is TGTGCCAGCAGGGGGGACGGCTCTGGAAACACCATATATTTT. It yields the protein CASRGDGSGNTIYF. The rearrangement joins TRBV25-1 to TRBJ1-3; weak D call: TRBD1 (5 bases). CDR1 MGHDK and CDR2 SYGVNS come from the germline V gene. The CDR3 has 14 residues. V was shortened by 6 bases and J by 0 bases, with 9 bases between the two germline ends. Supplemented by reference TRBV25-1 and TRBJ1-3, the full variable domain reads EADIYQTPRYLVIGTGKKITLECSQTMGHDKMYWYQQDPGMELHLIHYSYGVNSTEKGDLSSESTVSRIRTEHFPLTLESARPSHTSQYLCASRGDGSGNTIYFGEGSWLTVV.

The CDR3 DNA follows: TGCAGCGCTCTCGGGGCCTATGGCTACACCTTC. Amino acids: CSALGAYGYTF. The rearrangement joins TRBV29-1 to TRBJ1-2, with D tentatively TRBD1 (5 bases). The CDR3 contains 11 residues. Germline V lookup: CDR1 SQVTM, CDR2 ANQGSEA. Between the trimmed V and J ends, which lost 7 bases and 4 bases, there was a span of 10 bases.

This clonotype was detected only a few times. This chain connects TRBV13 to TRBJ2-7; 10 nucleotides align to TRBD2. V shed 5 bases, J shed 5 bases, and the junction held 6 bases outside the gene matches. CDR1 is PRHDT, CDR2 FYEKMQ, per germline (reference sequence). CDR3 length: 14 residues. In nucleotides, the CDR3 is TGTGCCAGCAGCGTTAGCGGGAGGTACGACGAGCAGTACTTC. Its translation: CASSVSGRYDEQYF. The full variable domain, rest sourced from reference TRBV13 and TRBJ2-7, is AAGVIQSPRHLIKEKRETATLKCYPIPRHDTVYWYQQGPGQDPQFLISFYEKMQSDKGSIPDRFSAQQFSDYHSELNMSSLELGDSALYFCASSVSGRYDEQYFGPGTRLTVT.

Points on this clonotype: A read error may explain this, as a much larger clone is one base away. The rearrangement joins TRBV10-3 to TRBJ2-1; a possible D gene is TRBD1 (6 bases). V lost 7 bases to trimming and J lost 9 bases, with 25 bases between them. This CDR3 has 16 residues. Germline V gives CDR1 ENHRY, CDR2 SYGVKD. The DNA of the CDR3 is TGTGCCATCAAGAGGACAGAGGAAGGGGTGCTGGCTGAGCAGTTCTTC. It translates to CAIKRTEEGVLAEQFF.

The chain carries TRBV10-3 and TRBJ1-3; 7 bases line up with TRBD1. The CDR3 is 15 residues long. CDR1 is ENHRY and CDR2 is SYGVKD in the germline V gene. V lost 5 bases, J lost 0 bases, and 4 bases stayed unmatched. This chain's CDR3 is CAISPQGPSGNTIYF. As DNA, the CDR3 is TGTGCCATCAGTCCACAGGGGCCCTCTGGAAACACCATATATTTT.

This clonotype has just a few counts. The chain joins TRBV7-8 to TRBJ1-5; TRBD1 matches at 7 bases. The CDR3 covers 16 residues. Losses at the gene ends were 2 bases for V and 3 bases for J; bases not matched to a gene: 7. Per the germline V gene, CDR1 is SGHVS and CDR2 is FQNEAQ. CDR3 coding DNA: TGTGCCAGCAGCTTACAGGGACAGCCTTACAATCAGCCCCAGCATTTT. Translated, it gives CASSLQGQPYNQPQHF. The whole variable domain, filled in from reference TRBV7-8 and TRBJ1-5, reads GAGVSQSPRYKVAKRGQDVALRCDPISGHVSLFWYQQALGQGPEFLTYFQNEAQLDKSGLPSDRFFAERPEGSVSTLKIQRTQQEDSAVYLCASSLQGQPYNQPQHFGDGTRLSIL.

V gene TRBV20-1 combines with J gene TRBJ2-5, with a tentative D call TRBD1 (7 bases). V shed 6 bases and J shed 2 bases, with 19 bases lying between them. The CDR3 consists of 15 residues. Germline V CDR1 and CDR2: DFQATT, SNEGSKA (reference sequence). The CDR3 is CSASGGTAQQETQYF. CDR3 in DNA: TGCAGTGCGAGCGGCGGGACAGCCCAGCAAGAGACCCAGTACTTC.

About this clonotype: Given the absence of the conserved phenylalanine or tryptophan at the CDR3 end, a read error is likely. The chain uses TRBV2 and TRBJ2-7; a weak D match, TRBD1 (5 bases). The CDR3 is 12 residues long. The V end was cut by 8 bases, the J end by 5 bases, with 13 bases between. Germline V gene data show CDR1 as SNHLY and CDR2 as FYNNEI. For the CDR3, the DNA is TGTGCCAGCTCACGTGCAGGGAACGAGCAGTACCTC. Encoded protein: CASSRAGNEQYL.

This clonotype was found many times. The rearrangement links TRBV19 to TRBJ1-6; 12 bases fit TRBD1. CDR1 is LNHDA, CDR2 SQIVND, per germline (reference sequence). CDR3 length equals 15 residues. V shed 5 bases and J 9 bases; nucleotides not matched to a gene: 5. The CDR3 bases are TGTGCCAGTAGTCCCCGGGGACAGGGGGCTTCACCCCTCCACTTT. It yields the protein CASSPRGQGASPLHF.

V and J are TRBV24-1 and TRBJ2-3; D gene uncertain. Germline-derived CDR1 and CDR2 are KGHDR and SFDVKD. The V end lost 3 bases, the J end lost 1 base, and 13 bases lay between the germline ends. The CDR3 is made up of 16 amino acids. In DNA, the CDR3 is TGTGCCACCAGTGATCCCGATCCACGCGGCACAGATACGCAGTATTTT. Translating gives CATSDPDPRGTDTQYF.

The rearrangement uses TRBV2 and TRBJ2-3; D may be TRBD1 (7 bases). The CDR3 extends over 15 amino acids. V lost 6 bases to trimming and J lost 0 bases, with 13 bases between them. Germline values: CDR1 SNHLY, CDR2 FYNNEI. In DNA form, the CDR3 reads TGTGCCAGCAGCCCACAGGGGACTAGCACAGATACGCAGTATTTT. As protein: CASSPQGTSTDTQYF. The variable domain in full, with the rest retrieved from reference TRBV2 and TRBJ2-3, is EPEVTQTPSHQVTQMGQEVILRCVPISNHLYFYWYRQILGQKVEFLVSFYNNEISEKSEIFDDQFSVERPDGSNFTLKIRSTKLEDSAMYFCASSPQGTSTDTQYFGPGTRLTVL.

This clonotype was counted at least ten times. J is TRBJ1-2 and V is TRBV11-2, with 8 bases identical to TRBD1. Looked up from germline, CDR1 is SGHAT and CDR2 is FQNNGV. The CDR3 is 15 amino acids. J gave up 7 bases and V 5 bases, and 12 bases lay outside the gene matches. The CDR3 region is CASSRIAGGVPGYTF. CDR3 sequence (DNA): TGTGCCAGCAGCCGCATCGCAGGGGGCGTTCCTGGCTACACCTTC.

The genes are TRBV2 and TRBJ2-7; TRBD2 is a possible D gene (6 bases). The CDR3 loop spans 14 amino acids. CDR1 is SNHLY and CDR2 is FYNNEI in the germline V gene. Trimming took off 3 bases at V and 1 base at J, with 10 bases between the two ends. The CDR3 spells CASSDAAGSYEQYF. CDR3 in DNA: TGTGCCAGCAGTGACGCGGCGGGATCCTACGAGCAGTACTTC.

CDR3 nucleotides: TGTGCCAGCAGCGTAATCGGATCGAACACCGGGGAGCTGTTTTTT. Protein sequence: CASSVIGSNTGELFF. The gene calls are TRBV2 and TRBJ2-2; unclear D gene. The ends were cut back, 6 bases at V and 0 bases at J, with 11 bases in the middle. CDR1 and CDR2 from the germline V gene are SNHLY and FYNNEI. This CDR3 has 15 amino acids.

The chain combines TRBV15 with TRBJ2-7; 9 bases are shared with TRBD1. V lost 5 bases, J lost 5 bases, and 4 bases stayed unmatched. The germline gives CDR1 LNHNV, CDR2 YYDKDF (reference sequence). This CDR3 is built from 13 residues. The DNA for the CDR3 is TGTGCCACCAGCCGGGACAGGGTCAACGAGCAGTACTTC. Its protein product is CATSRDRVNEQYF.